This T cell receptor beta chain is from a study of blood T cells in healthy people across ages. Study observations and caveats: Long-lived donors carried more naive CD4+ cells and greater diversity than aged donors.

This clonotype was observed a handful of times. Its antigen is as yet unknown. V lost 1 base and J 8 bases, leaving 11 bases between the germline ends. Germline V CDR1 and CDR2: SEHNR, FQNEAQ (reference sequence). This CDR3 contains 14 residues. PCR was performed a second time for 7 to 11 cycles using a sample-barcoded 5' primer and a J-beta primer mix. MiXCR, run by TCRdb on the 5' RACE reads, gives a single entry per CDR3 protein. This table has hundreds of thousands of distinct CDR3 sequences, 20% to 30% appearing once. These data were also reused for a study on T cells of mothers and their children.

The rearrangement joins TRBV7-9 to TRBJ2-2; D unclear. This TCR came from a boy younger than 18 in good health. The source material was blood. CDR3 residues: CASSLETPTGELFF. In nucleotides, the CDR3 is TGTGCCAGCAGCTTAGAGACCCCCACTGGGGAGCTGTTTTTT.